The clone carrying this TCR beta chain was recorded only once. This sample was included in a study of blood T cell repertoires in COVID-19. Clones were read by immunoSEQ multiplex PCR, and TCRdb kept only the in-frame ones, dropping some. This sample carries fewer than 85,000 clones, around 85% of them seen once, and the ten largest clones take less than 6.5%. Germline assignment: CDR1 MDHEN and CDR2 SYDVKM. This CDR3 has 15 residues. Deletions cut 7 bases from V and 7 bases from J, with 17 bases between. The rearrangement uses TRBV28 and TRBJ1-6; unclear D gene. The material sequenced was peripheral blood. The source is a man in his 60s with acute or convalescent COVID-19. CDR3 sequence (DNA): TGTGCCAGCAAACTGATCGGGGAAGGAAATTCACCCCTCCACTTT. It encodes CASKLIGEGNSPLHF.